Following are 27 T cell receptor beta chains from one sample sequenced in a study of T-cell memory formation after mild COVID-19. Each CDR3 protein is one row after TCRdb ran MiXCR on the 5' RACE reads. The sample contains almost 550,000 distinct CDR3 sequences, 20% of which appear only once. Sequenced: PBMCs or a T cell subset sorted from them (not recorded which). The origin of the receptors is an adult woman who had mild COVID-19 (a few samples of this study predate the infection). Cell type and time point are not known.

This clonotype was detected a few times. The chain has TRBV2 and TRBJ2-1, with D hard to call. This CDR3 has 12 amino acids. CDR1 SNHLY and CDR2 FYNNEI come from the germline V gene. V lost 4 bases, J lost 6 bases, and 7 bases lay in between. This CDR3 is CASSALVNEQFF. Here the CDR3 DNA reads TGTGCCAGCAGTGCTCTAGTCAATGAGCAGTTCTTC.

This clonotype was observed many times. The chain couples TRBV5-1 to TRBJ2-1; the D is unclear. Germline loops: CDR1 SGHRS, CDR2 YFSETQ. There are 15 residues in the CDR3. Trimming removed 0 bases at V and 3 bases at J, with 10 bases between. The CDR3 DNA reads TGCGCCAGCAGCTTGGACGGACCCAACTACAATGAGCAGTTCTTC. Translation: CASSLDGPNYNEQFF.

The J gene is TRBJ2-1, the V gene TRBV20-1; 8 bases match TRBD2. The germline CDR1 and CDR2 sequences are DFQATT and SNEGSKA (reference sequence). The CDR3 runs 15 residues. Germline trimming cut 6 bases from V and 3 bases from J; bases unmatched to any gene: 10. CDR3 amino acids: CSAHWGSGNYNEQFF. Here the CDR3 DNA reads TGCAGTGCGCACTGGGGTAGCGGGAACTACAATGAGCAGTTCTTC.

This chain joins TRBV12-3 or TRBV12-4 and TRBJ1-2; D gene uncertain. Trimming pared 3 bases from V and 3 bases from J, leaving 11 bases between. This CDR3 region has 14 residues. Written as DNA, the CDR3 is TGTGCCAGCAGTTTGGAGCAGGTTTACTATGGCTACACCTTC. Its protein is CASSLEQVYYGYTF.

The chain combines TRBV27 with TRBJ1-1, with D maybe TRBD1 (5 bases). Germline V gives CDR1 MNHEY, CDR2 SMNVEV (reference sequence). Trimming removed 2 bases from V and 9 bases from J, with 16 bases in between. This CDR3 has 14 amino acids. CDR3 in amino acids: CASSLRDSDRKAFF. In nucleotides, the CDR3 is TGTGCCAGCAGTTTAAGGGACTCCGACAGAAAAGCTTTCTTT.

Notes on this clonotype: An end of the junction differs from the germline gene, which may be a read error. CDR3 coding DNA: TGTGCCAGCAGCGGGGGGGGACTAGCGGGAGCCCAAAACATTCAGTACTTC. Its protein is CASSGGGLAGAQNIQYF. V gene TRBV7-8 combines with J gene TRBJ2-4; 14 bases are shared with TRBD2. Per the germline V gene, CDR1 is SGHVS and CDR2 is FQNEAQ. The CDR3 is made up of 17 amino acids.

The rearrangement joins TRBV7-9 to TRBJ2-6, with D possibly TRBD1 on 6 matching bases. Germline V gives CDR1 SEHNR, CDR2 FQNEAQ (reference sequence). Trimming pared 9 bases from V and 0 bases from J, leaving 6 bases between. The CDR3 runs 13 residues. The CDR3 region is CARQGSGANVLTF. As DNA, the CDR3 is TGTGCCAGACAGGGCTCTGGGGCCAACGTCCTGACTTTC.

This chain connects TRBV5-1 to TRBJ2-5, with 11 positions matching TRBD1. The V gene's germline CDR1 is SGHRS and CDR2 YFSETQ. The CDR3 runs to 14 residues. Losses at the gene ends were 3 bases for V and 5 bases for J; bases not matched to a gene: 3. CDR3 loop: CASSSRDRGETQYF. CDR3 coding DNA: TGCGCCAGCAGCTCCCGGGACAGGGGGGAGACCCAGTACTTC.

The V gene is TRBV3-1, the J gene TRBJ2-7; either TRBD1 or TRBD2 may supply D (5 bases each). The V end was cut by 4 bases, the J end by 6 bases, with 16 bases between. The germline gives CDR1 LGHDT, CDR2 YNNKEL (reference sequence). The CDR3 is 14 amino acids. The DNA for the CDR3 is TGTGCCAGCAGCCGAGCGGAGGACACATCCGAGCAGTACTTC. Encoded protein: CASSRAEDTSEQYF.

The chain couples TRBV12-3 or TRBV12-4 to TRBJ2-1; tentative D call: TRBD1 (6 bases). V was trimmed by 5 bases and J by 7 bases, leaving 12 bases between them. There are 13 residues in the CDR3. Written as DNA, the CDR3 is TGTGCCAGCAGTCCCGGGACACCAAATGAGCAGTTCTTC. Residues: CASSPGTPNEQFF.

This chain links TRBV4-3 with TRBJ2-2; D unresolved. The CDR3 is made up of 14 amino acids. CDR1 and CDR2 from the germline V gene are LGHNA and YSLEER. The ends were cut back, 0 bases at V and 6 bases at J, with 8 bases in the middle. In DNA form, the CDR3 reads TGCGCCAGCAGCCAAGAACGAAGGGCCGGGGAGCTGTTTTTT. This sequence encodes CASSQERRAGELFF.

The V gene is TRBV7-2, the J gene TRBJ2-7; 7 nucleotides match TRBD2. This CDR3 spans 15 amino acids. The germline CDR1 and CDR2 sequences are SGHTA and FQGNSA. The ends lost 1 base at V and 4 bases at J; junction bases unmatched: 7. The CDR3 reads CASSLVPAGPYEQYF. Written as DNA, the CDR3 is TGTGCCAGCAGCTTAGTCCCAGCGGGACCATACGAGCAGTACTTC.

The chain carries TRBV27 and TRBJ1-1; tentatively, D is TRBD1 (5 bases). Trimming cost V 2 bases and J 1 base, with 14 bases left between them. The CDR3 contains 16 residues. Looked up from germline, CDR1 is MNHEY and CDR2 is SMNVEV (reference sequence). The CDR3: CASSLRLGRGNTEAFF. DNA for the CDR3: TGTGCCAGCAGTTTACGACTCGGGAGGGGGAACACTGAAGCTTTCTTT.

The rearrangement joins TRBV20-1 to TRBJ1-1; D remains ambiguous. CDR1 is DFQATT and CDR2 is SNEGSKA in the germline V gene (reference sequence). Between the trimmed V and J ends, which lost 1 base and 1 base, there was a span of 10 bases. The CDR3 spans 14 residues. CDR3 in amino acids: CSARVERGNTEAFF. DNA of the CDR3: TGCAGTGCTAGAGTCGAACGGGGGAACACTGAAGCTTTCTTT.

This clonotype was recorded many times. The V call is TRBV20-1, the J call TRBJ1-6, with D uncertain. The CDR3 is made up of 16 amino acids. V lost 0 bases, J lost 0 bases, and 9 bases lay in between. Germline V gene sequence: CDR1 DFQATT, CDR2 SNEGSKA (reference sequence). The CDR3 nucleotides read TGCAGTGCTAGAGATGCAGGTAGCTCCTATAATTCACCCCTCCACTTT. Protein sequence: CSARDAGSSYNSPLHF.

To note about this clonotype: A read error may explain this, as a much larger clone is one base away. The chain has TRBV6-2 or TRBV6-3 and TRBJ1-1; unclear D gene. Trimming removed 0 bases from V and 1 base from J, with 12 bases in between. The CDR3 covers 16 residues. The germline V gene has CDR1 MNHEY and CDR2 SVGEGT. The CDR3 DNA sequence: TGTGCCAGCAGTTACTCACTCAGTATAGCGAACACTGAAGCTTTCTTT. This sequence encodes CASSYSLSIANTEAFF.

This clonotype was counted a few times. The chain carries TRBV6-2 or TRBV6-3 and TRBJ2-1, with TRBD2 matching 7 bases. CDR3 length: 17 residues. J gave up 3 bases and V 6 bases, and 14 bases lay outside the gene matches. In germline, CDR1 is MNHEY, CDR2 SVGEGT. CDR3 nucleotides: TGTGCCAGCAGCTACCCTCGGGTGGGACTAAACTACAATGAGCAGTTCTTC. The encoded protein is CASSYPRVGLNYNEQFF.

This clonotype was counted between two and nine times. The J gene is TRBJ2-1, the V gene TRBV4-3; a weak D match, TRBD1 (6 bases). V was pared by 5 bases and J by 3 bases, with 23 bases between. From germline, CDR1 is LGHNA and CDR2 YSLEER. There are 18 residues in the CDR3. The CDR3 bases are TGCGCCAGCAGCACGTACGTGCCCCGGGACAAGATCTACAATGAGCAGTTCTTC. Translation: CASSTYVPRDKIYNEQFF.

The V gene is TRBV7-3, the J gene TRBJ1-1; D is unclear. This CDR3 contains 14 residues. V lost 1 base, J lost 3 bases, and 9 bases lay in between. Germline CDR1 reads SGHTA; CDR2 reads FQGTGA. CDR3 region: CASSLRHGDTEAFF. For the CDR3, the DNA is TGTGCCAGCAGCTTAAGGCACGGAGACACTGAAGCTTTCTTT. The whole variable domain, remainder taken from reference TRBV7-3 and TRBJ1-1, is GAGVSQTPSNKVTEKGKYVELRCDPISGHTALYWYRQSLGQGPEFLIYFQGTGAADDSGLPNDRFFAVRPEGSVSTLKIQRTERGDSAVYLCASSLRHGDTEAFFGQGTRLTVV.

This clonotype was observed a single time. The CDR3 loop reads CASGYHRRTTNGSYSNQPQHF. The CDR3, as DNA: TGTGCTAGTGGTTACCACCGACGGACAACAAACGGGTCTTATAGCAATCAGCCCCAGCATTTT. This chain links TRBV12-5 with TRBJ1-5, with a tentative D call TRBD1 (5 bases). The CDR3 length is 21 residues. Germline lookup yields CDR1 LGHNT and CDR2 FRNRAP. The ends were cut back, 4 bases at V and 0 bases at J, with 28 bases in the middle.

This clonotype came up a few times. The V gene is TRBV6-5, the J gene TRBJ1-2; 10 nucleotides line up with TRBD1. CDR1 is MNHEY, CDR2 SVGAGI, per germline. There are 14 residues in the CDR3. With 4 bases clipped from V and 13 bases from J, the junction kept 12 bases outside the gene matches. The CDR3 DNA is TGTGCCAGCAGTTCAGGCCGGACAGGGGGAAGTCGCACCTTC. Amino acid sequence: CASSSGRTGGSRTF.

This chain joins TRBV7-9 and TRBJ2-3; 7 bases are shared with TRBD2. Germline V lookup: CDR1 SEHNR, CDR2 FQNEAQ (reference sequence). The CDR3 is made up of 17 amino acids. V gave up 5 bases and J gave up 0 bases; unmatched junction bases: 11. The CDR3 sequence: CASSLSRGSPSTDTQYF. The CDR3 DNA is TGTGCCAGCAGCCTATCACGCGGGAGCCCTAGCACAGATACGCAGTATTTT.

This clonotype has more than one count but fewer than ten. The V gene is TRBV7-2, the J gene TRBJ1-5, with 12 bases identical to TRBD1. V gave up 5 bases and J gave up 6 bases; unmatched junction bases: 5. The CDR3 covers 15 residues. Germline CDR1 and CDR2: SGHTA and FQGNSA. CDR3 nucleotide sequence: TGTGCCAGCAGCGCCGGGACAGGGGGCGTTCAGCCCCAGCATTTT. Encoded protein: CASSAGTGGVQPQHF.

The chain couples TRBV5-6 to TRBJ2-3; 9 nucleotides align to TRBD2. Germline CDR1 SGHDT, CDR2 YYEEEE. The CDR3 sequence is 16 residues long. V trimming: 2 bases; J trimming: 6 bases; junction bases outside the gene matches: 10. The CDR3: CASSFSGSMRMDTQYF. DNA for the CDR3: TGTGCCAGCAGCTTTAGCGGGAGCATGAGGATGGATACGCAGTATTTT.

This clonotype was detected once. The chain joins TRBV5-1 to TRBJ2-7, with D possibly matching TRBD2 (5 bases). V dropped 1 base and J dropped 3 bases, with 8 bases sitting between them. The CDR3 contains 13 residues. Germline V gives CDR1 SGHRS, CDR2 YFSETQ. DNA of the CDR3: TGCGCCAGCAGCTTGCGGGATCACTACGAGCAGTACTTC. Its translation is CASSLRDHYEQYF.

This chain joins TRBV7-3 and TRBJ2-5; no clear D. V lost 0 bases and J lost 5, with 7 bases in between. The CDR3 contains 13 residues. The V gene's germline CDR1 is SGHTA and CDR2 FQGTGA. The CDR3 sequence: CASSLTIGETQYF. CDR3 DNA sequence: TGTGCCAGCAGCTTAACGATCGGGGAGACCCAGTACTTC. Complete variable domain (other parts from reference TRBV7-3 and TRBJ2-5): GAGVSQTPSNKVTEKGKYVELRCDPISGHTALYWYRQSLGQGPEFLIYFQGTGAADDSGLPNDRFFAVRPEGSVSTLKIQRTERGDSAVYLCASSLTIGETQYFGPGTRLLVL.

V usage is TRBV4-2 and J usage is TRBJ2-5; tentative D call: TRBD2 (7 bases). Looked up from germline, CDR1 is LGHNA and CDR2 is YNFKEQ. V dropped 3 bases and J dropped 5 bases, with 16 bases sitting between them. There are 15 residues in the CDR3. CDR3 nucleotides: TGTGCCAGCAGCCAGACCTACAGGGAGGGGGAGACCCAGTACTTC. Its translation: CASSQTYREGETQYF.